This T cell receptor (beta chain) derives from a study of graft-versus-host responses after intestinal transplantation. Turning to the study itself: Each transplant was multivisceral, liver-intestinal, or isolated intestinal.

A word on this clone: Its matching antigen is unknown.

Findings and limits, study-wide: Recipient-marrow GvH clones were detected, some having first appeared in ileum or blood.

The CDR3 has 17 residues. Germline V lookup: CDR1 SGHNT, CDR2 YENEEA. Trimming shortened V by 1 base and J by 5 bases, and 19 bases separated the two germline ends. Repertoires were generated with immunoSEQ multiplex PCR, while TCRdb's copy carries only in-frame clones and drops some. Among 84,000 or so clones, 85% to 95% were seen once, and the ten largest hold approximately 1%. The chain uses TRBV11-3 and TRBJ2-3; a weak D match, TRBD2 (6 bases). This material consisted of unstimulated CD8+ T cells sorted from spleen or lymph node cells, taken before transplant. The clonotype was recovered from a human donor who was the organ donor for an intestinal transplant. CDR3 nucleotide sequence: TGTGCCAGCAGCTTAGGTCCGGCGGGGAGGATTGGAGATACGCAGTATTTT. It specifies CASSLGPAGRIGDTQYF.